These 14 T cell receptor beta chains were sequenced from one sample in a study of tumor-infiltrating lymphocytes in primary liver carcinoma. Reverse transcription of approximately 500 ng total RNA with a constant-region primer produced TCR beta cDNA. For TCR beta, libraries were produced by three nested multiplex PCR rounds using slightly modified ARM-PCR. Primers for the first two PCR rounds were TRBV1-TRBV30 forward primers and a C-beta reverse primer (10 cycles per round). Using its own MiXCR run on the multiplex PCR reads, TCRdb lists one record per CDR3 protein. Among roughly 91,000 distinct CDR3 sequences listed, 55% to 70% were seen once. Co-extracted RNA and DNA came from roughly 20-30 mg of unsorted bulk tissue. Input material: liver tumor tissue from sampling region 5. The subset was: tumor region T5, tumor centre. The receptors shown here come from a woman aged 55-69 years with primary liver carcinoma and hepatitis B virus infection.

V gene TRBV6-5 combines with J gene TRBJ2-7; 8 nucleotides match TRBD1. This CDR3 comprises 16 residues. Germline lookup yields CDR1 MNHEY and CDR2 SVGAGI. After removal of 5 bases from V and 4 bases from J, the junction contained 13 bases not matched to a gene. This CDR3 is CASSNLGQGAPYEQYF. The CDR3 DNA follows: TGTGCCAGCAGTAACCTGGGTCAGGGGGCTCCATACGAGCAGTACTTC.

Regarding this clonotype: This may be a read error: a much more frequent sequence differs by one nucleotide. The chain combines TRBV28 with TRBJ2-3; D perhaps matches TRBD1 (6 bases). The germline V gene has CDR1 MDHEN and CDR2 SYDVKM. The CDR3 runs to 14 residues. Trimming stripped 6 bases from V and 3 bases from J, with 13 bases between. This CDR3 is CASSRQDKTDTQYF. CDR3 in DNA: TGTGCCAGCAGCCGACAGGACAAGACAGATACGCAGTATTTT.

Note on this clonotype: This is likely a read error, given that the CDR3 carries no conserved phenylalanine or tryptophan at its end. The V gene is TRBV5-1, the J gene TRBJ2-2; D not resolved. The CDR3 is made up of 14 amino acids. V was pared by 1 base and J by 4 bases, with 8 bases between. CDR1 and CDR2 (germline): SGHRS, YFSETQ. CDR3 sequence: CASSLRVGTGELFY. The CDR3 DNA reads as TGCGCCAGCAGCTTGCGCGTCGGCACCGGGGAGCTGTTTTAT.

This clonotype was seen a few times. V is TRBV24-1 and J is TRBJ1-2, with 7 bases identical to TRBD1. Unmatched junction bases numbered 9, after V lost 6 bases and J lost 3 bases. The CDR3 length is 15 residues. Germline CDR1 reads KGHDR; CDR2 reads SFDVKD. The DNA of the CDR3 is TGTGCCACCAGTACAGGGGAGGAGAGAGACTATGGCTACACCTTC. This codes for CATSTGEERDYGYTF.

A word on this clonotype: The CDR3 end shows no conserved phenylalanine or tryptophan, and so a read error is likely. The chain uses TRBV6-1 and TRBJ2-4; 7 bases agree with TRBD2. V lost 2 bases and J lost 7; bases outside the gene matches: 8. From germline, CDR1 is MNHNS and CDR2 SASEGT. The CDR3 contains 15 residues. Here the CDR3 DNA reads TGTGCCAGCAGTGAAATCGGCGGGAGCTTGAACATTCAGTACCTC. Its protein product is CASSEIGGSLNIQYL.

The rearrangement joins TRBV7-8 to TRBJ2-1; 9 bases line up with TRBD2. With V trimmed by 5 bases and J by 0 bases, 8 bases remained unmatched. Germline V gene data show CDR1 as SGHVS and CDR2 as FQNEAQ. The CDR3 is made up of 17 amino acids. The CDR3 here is CASSLRGGDFSYNEQFF. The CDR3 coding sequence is TGTGCCAGCAGCCTGCGGGGGGGGGACTTCTCCTACAATGAGCAGTTCTTC.

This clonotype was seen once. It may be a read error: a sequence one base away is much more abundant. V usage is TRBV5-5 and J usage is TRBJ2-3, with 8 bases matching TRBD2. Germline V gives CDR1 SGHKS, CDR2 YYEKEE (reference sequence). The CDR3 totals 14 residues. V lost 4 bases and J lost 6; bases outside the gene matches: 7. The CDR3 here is CASSPRGAGDTQYF. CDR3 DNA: TGTGCCAGCAGCCCGCGGGGGGCCGGGGATACGCAGTATTTT.

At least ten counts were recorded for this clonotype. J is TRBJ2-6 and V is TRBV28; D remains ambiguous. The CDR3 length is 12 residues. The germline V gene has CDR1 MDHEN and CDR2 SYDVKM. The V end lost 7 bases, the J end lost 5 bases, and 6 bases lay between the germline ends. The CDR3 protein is CASNDRANVLTF. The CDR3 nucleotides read TGTGCCAGCAACGACAGGGCCAACGTCCTGACTTTC.

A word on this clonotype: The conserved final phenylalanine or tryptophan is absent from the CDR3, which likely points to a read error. The CDR3 region is CASSSTTGEGQFL. For the CDR3, the DNA is TGTGCCAGCAGCTCGACTACAGGGGAAGGGCAGTTCCTC. The chain is built from TRBV11-2 and TRBJ2-1, with TRBD1 matching over 7 bases. The CDR3 is 13 residues long. CDR1 and CDR2 (germline): SGHAT, FQNNGV. Unmatched junction bases numbered 9, after V lost 4 bases and J lost 12 bases.

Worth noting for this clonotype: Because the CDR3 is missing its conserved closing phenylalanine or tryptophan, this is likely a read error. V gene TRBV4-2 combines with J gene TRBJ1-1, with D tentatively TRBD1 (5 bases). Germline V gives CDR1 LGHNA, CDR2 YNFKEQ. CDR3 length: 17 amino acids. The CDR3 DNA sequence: TGTGCCAGCAGCCAACCCGCGACAGAACAAATGAACGCTGAAGCTTTCTTA. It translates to CASSQPATEQMNAEAFL.

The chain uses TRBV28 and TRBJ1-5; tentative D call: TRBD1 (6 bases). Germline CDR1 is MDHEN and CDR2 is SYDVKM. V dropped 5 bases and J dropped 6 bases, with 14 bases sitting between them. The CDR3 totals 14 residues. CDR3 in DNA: TGTGCCAGCAGTATCCCAGGGGTTAGTCAGCCCCAGCATTTT. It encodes CASSIPGVSQPQHF.

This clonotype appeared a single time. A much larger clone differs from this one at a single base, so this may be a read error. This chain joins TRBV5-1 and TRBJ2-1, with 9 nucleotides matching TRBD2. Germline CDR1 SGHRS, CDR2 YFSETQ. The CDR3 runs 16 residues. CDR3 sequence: CTSSLAASGNYNEQFF. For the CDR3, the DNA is TGCACCAGCAGCCTGGCGGCTAGCGGGAACTACAATGAGCAGTTCTTC. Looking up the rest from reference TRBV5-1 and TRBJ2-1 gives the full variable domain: KAGVTQTPRYLIKTRGQQVTLSCSPISGHRSVSWYQQTPGQGLQFLFEYFSETQRNKGNFPGRFSGRQFSNSRSEMNVSTLELGDSALYLCTSSLAASGNYNEQFFGPGTRLTVL.

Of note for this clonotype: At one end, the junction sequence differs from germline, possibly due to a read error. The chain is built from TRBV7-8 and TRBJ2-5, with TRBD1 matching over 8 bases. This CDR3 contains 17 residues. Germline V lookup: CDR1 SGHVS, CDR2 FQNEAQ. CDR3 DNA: TGTGCCAGCAGCTTAATAATTGGGCAGGGGGCAGGAGAGGCCCAGTGCTTC. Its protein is CASSLIIGQGAGEAQCF.

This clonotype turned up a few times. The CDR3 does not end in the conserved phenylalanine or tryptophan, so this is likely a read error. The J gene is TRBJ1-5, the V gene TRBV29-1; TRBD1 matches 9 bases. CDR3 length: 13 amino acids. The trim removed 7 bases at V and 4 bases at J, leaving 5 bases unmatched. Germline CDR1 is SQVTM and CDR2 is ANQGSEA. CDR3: CSATQGANQPQHL. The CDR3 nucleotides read TGCAGCGCTACACAGGGGGCGAATCAGCCCCAGCATCTT.